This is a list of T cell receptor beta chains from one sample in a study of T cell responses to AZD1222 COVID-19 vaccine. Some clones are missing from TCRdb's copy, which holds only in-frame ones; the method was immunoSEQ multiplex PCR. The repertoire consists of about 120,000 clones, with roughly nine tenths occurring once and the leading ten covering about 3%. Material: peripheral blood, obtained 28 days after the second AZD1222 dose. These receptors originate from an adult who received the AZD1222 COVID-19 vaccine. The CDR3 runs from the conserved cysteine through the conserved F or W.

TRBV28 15 CASSFGQGFRQPQHF
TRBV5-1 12 CASSLGGGEQYF
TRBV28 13 CASRLQGNTEAFF
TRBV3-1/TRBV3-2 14 CASSPGGSDYGYTF
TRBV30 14 CAWISDRMNTEAFF
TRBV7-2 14 CASSLTRGFYGYTF
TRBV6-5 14 CASSRQGFGNTIYF
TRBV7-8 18 CASSPAGLAGSSTDTQYF
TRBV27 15 CASSPTGTGYYEQYF
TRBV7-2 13 CASSPRSSYEQYF
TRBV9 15 CASSVGDTGGVGYTF
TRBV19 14 CASRPQGRGNTIYF
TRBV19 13 CASSILRENGYTF
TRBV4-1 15 CASSQDIAGQETQYF
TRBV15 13 CATSRDWTGELFF
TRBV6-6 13 CASREGAIAGYTF
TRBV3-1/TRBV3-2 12 CASSGYVGELFF
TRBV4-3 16 CASSLLRATQGAKLFF
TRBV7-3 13 CASSLMRADTQYF
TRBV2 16 CASSERAGSFNYGYTF
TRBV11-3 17 CASSPRIGGGNTDTQYF
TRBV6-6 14 CASSPGTARDEQFF
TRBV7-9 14 CASSQGNMGETQYF
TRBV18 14 CASSPGSGGETQYF
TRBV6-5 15 CASGEQGIGTYEQYF
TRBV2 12 CASREGNRDSTF
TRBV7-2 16 CASSVTGPSGNQPQHF
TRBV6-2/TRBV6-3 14 CASSPTGTDSPLHF
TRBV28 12 CASSSTGYGYTF
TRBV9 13 CASSEGGNYGYTF
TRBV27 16 CASSLLGPVESSPLHF